These 18 T cell receptor beta chains were all obtained from the same sample, sequenced in a study of blood T cell repertoires in COVID-19. The assay was immunoSEQ multiplex PCR, and TCRdb's table has in-frame clones only and misses some. The top ten clones hold around 0.93% of a sample with approximately 300,000 clones, 85% to 90% of them seen once. Sequencing was performed on peripheral blood. The receptors come from a woman in her thirties or forties with COVID-19, enrolled during active disease.

This chain connects TRBV28 to TRBJ1-5; D is uncertain. The germline V gene encodes CDR1 MDHEN and CDR2 SYDVKM. This CDR3 has 14 amino acids. The germline V and J ends were trimmed by 2 bases and 2 bases, with 7 bases remaining between them. The CDR3 DNA sequence: TGTGCCAGCAGTTTAGCACCAGGCAATCAGCCCCAGCATTTT. Translation: CASSLAPGNQPQHF.

On this clone: This CDR3 is also generated by other DNA sequences in the sample. The gene calls are TRBV7-9 and TRBJ1-5; D is ambiguous. The V end lost 2 bases, the J end lost 5 bases, and 7 bases lay between the germline ends. CDR1 is SEHNR and CDR2 is FQNEAQ in the germline V gene (reference sequence). The CDR3 length is 13 residues. CDR3 in amino acids: CASSLTSDQPQHF. The CDR3 coding sequence is TGTGCCAGCAGCTTAACTTCGGATCAGCCCCAGCATTTT.

The V and J genes are TRBV7-2 and TRBJ1-3, with 8 bases that match TRBD1. Germline CDR1 SGHTA, CDR2 FQGNSA. The J segment lost 4 bases and the V segment lost 3 bases, leaving 8 bases of the junction unmatched. CDR3 length: 16 amino acids. The CDR3 is CASSFLGQGIGNTIYF. The DNA for the CDR3 is TGTGCCAGCAGCTTCCTCGGACAGGGAATCGGAAACACCATATATTTT.

This clone was seen just once. The rearrangement uses TRBV9 and TRBJ2-3; the match to TRBD2 covers 12 bases. The length of the CDR3 is 16 residues. V shed 0 bases and J 5 bases; nucleotides not matched to a gene: 4. Looked up from germline, CDR1 is SGDLS and CDR2 is YYNGEE. CDR3 bases: TGTGCCAGCAGCGTAGGACTAGCGGGAGTTGAAGATACGCAGTATTTT. The encoded protein is CASSVGLAGVEDTQYF. The full variable domain, rest sourced from reference TRBV9 and TRBJ2-3, is DSGVTQTPKHLITATGQRVTLRCSPRSGDLSVYWYQQSLDQGLQFLIQYYNGEERAKGNILERFSAQQFPDLHSELNLSSLELGDSALYFCASSVGLAGVEDTQYFGPGTRLTVL.

This sequence joins TRBV7-2 and TRBJ1-2; 7 bases are a match to TRBD1. The CDR3 sequence is 19 residues long. The junction had 21 bases not matched to a gene; V was cut back by 1 base and J by 7 bases. Germline V gives CDR1 SGHTA, CDR2 FQGNSA. CDR3 nucleotides: TGTGCCAGCAGCTTAGATTTTTGGGGCAGGGGGAATCAACTGGGTGGCTACACCTTC. Translated, it gives CASSLDFWGRGNQLGGYTF.

The V call is TRBV5-4, the J call TRBJ1-5, with TRBD1 matching over 8 bases. The CDR3 extends over 14 amino acids. From germline, CDR1 is SGHNT and CDR2 YYREEE (reference sequence). V lost 4 bases and J lost 2; bases outside the gene matches: 2. The CDR3 DNA is TGTGCCAGCAGCGTGACAGGGGGCAATCAGCCCCAGCATTTT. Translation: CASSVTGGNQPQHF.

The rearrangement links TRBV19 to TRBJ2-1; D not resolved. This CDR3 region has 14 residues. The V gene's germline CDR1 is LNHDA and CDR2 SQIVND (reference sequence). Trimming stripped 0 bases from V and 1 base from J, with 4 bases between. This chain's CDR3 is CASSIDHSYNEQFF. In DNA, the CDR3 is TGTGCCAGTAGTATAGACCATTCCTACAATGAGCAGTTCTTC.

The chain combines TRBV5-4 with TRBJ1-2; TRBD1 aligns across 11 bases. The V gene's germline CDR1 is SGHNT and CDR2 YYREEE (reference sequence). J was trimmed by 4 bases and V by 4 bases; bases with no gene match: 6. The CDR3 contains 15 residues. The CDR3 loop is CASSTPGTGGYGYTF. DNA for the CDR3: TGTGCCAGCAGCACGCCCGGGACAGGGGGCTATGGCTACACCTTC.

The chain has TRBV5-6 and TRBJ2-7, with 8 bases identical to TRBD1. There are 15 residues in the CDR3. Per the germline V gene, CDR1 is SGHDT and CDR2 is YYEEEE. V shed 6 bases, J shed 0 bases, and the junction held 8 bases outside the gene matches. DNA of the CDR3: TGTGCCAGCACCGGGACAGGCCCCAGCTCCTACGAGCAGTACTTC. Translation gives CASTGTGPSSYEQYF.

V usage is TRBV6-2 or TRBV6-3 and J usage is TRBJ2-2; D unclear. Trimming took 4 bases from V and 5 from J, leaving 8 bases between them. Germline V gives CDR1 MNHEY, CDR2 SVGEGT. The CDR3 loop spans 13 amino acids. The CDR3 region is CASSWVRTGELFF. The CDR3 DNA sequence: TGTGCCAGCAGTTGGGTGAGGACCGGGGAGCTGTTTTTT.

The chain uses TRBV5-1 and TRBJ2-7, with unresolved D. Per germline, CDR1 SGHRS and CDR2 YFSETQ. CDR3 length equals 13 residues. V was clipped by 4 bases and J by 3 bases, with 11 bases between them. The CDR3 region has the DNA TGCGCCAGCAGCCTTGAGCCCCTCTACGAGCAGTACTTC. This codes for CASSLEPLYEQYF.

The chain recombines TRBV5-1 with TRBJ1-6; 10 bases map to TRBD1. This CDR3 has 15 amino acids. V lost 0 bases, J lost 7 bases, and 1 base stayed unmatched. The germline V gene has CDR1 SGHRS and CDR2 YFSETQ. CDR3 bases: TGCGCCAGCAGCTTGGGGGGACAGGGGAATTCACCCCTCCACTTT. This codes for CASSLGGQGNSPLHF. Looking up the rest from reference TRBV5-1 and TRBJ1-6 gives the full variable domain: KAGVTQTPRYLIKTRGQQVTLSCSPISGHRSVSWYQQTPGQGLQFLFEYFSETQRNKGNFPGRFSGRQFSNSRSEMNVSTLELGDSALYLCASSLGGQGNSPLHFGNGTRLTVT.

CDR3 DNA: TGTGCCAGTAGTATAGACTGGACAGGCCCAGGTCGCGACACTGAAGCTTTCTTT. It is translated as CASSIDWTGPGRDTEAFF. The gene calls are TRBV19 and TRBJ1-1, with 7 bases aligning to TRBD1. In germline, CDR1 is LNHDA, CDR2 SQIVND (reference sequence). CDR3 length: 18 amino acids. V trimming: 0 bases; J trimming: 3 bases; junction bases outside the gene matches: 13.

The rearrangement joins TRBV27 to TRBJ2-4; D might be TRBD2 (6 bases). Germline V lookup: CDR1 MNHEY, CDR2 SMNVEV (reference sequence). This CDR3 has 18 residues. V was trimmed by 4 bases and J by 8 bases, leaving 27 bases between them. This CDR3 reads CASSYIGVGGSGWDIQYF. As DNA, the CDR3 is TGTGCCAGCAGTTATATCGGCGTGGGGGGTTCCGGGTGGGACATTCAGTACTTC.

This clone was detected once. V and J are TRBV5-5 and TRBJ1-2, with 7 bases lining up with TRBD1. V shed 0 bases and J 6 bases; nucleotides not matched to a gene: 2. The germline V gene has CDR1 SGHKS and CDR2 YYEKEE (reference sequence). This CDR3 is built from 13 residues. As DNA, the CDR3 is TGTGCCAGCAGCTTGGGACAGGGTGATGGCTACACCTTC. Amino acids: CASSLGQGDGYTF.

This clone has only one observation. The V gene is TRBV6-5, the J gene TRBJ2-1; D might be TRBD2 (5 bases). Germline V gene data show CDR1 as MNHEY and CDR2 as SVGAGI. V was trimmed by 8 bases and J by 9 bases, leaving 17 bases between them. This CDR3 spans 13 amino acids. The CDR3 protein is CASVSSPAGEQFF. CDR3 nucleotides: TGTGCCAGCGTGTCCTCGCCCGCGGGTGAGCAGTTCTTC.

The rearrangement uses TRBV7-2 and TRBJ1-1; the match to TRBD1 covers 7 bases. Germline CDR1 is SGHTA and CDR2 is FQGNSA. This CDR3 has 15 residues. After removal of 5 bases from V and 5 bases from J, the junction contained 11 bases not matched to a gene. The DNA for the CDR3 is TGTGCCAGCAGCCTCAGGGGGGAAGAGGGGACTGAAGCTTTCTTT. This gives the protein CASSLRGEEGTEAFF.

The rearrangement uses TRBV12-5 and TRBJ2-7; 7 nucleotides agree with TRBD1. CDR1 and CDR2 (germline): LGHNT, FRNRAP. The CDR3 contains 15 residues. V was clipped by 1 base and J by 5 bases; unmatched bases: 8. CDR3 sequence (DNA): TGTGCTAGTGGTTTGGATGATGAAGACAGGGACGAGCAGTACTTC. Amino acids: CASGLDDEDRDEQYF.